This passage covers 3 T cell receptor beta chains from one sample sequenced in a study of tumor-infiltrating lymphocytes in primary liver carcinoma. TCR beta cDNA was made from approximately 540 ng total RNA with a constant-region primer. Researchers made the TCR beta libraries by running three nested multiplex PCR rounds with slightly modified ARM-PCR. TRBV1-TRBV30 forward primers paired with a C-beta reverse primer drove the first two PCR rounds, about 10 cycles each. Via MiXCR, TCRdb re-called the multiplex PCR reads, giving one row per CDR3 protein. The repertoire has 110,000 or so distinct CDR3 sequences, roughly 80% of them found once; the top ten carry approximately 20%. DNA and RNA were both co-extracted from around 20-30 mg of bulk tissue that had not been sorted. What was sequenced was liver tumor tissue from sampling region 3. Subset described: tumor region T3, left-lateral pole. These receptors originate from a man aged 40-50 years with primary liver carcinoma and hepatitis B virus infection.

In the case of this clonotype: A much bigger clone sits one base away, suggesting this may be a read error. The chain links TRBV11-2 to TRBJ2-1, with D uncertain. This CDR3 has 13 amino acids. V lost 2 bases to trimming and J lost 16 bases, with 18 bases between them. Germline lookup yields CDR1 SGHAT and CDR2 FQNNGV. In DNA form, the CDR3 reads TGTGCCAGCAGCTTACGGCTAAACAATCTTCCCTTCTTC. It yields the protein CASSLRLNNLPFF.

Worth noting for this clonotype: An end of the junction differs from the germline gene, which may be a read error. The chain employs TRBV6-2 or TRBV6-3 and TRBJ2-1; D remains unclear. The germline V gene has CDR1 MNHEY and CDR2 SVGEGT. The CDR3 has 13 amino acids. The CDR3 protein is CASSYSYGNEQFF. DNA of the CDR3: TGTGCCAGCAGTTACTCGTATGGGAATGAGCAGTTTTTC.

Remarks on this clonotype: A read error may produce the germline difference seen at one junction end. The rearrangement links TRBV6-6 to TRBJ2-6; D might be TRBD1 (5 bases). The CDR3 covers 17 residues. Germline V gene sequence: CDR1 MNHNY, CDR2 SVGAGI (reference sequence). The chain's CDR3 is CASSYRSPGSGANVLTF. The CDR3 nucleotides are TGTGCCAGCAGTTACCGGAGCCCGGGTTCTGGGGCCAACGTCCTCACTTTC.